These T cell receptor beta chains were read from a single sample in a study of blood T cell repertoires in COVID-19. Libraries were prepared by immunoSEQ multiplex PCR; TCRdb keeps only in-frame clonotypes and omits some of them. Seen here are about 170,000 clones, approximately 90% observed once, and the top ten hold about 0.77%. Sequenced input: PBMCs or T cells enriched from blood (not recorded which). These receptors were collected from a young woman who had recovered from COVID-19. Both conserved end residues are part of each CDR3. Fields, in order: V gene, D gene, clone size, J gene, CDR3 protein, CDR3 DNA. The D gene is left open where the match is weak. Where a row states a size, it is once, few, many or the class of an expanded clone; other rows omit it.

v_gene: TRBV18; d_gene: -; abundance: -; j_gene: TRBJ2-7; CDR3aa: CASSQSAGVDEQYF; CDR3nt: TGTGCCAGCTCACAAAGCGCAGGGGTCGACGAGCAGTACTTC
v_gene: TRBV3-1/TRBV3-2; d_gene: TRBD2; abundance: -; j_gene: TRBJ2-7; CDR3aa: CASTTLGGIEQYF; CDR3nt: TGTGCCAGCACCACCCTGGGGGGGATCGAGCAGTACTTC
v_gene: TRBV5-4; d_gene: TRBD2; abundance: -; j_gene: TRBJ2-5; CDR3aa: CASSLAAGTSGRAQYF; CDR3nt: TGTGCCAGCAGCTTGGCGGCTGGGACTAGCGGGAGGGCCCAGTACTTC
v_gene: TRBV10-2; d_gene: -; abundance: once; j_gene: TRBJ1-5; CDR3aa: CASSEGQNNQPQHF; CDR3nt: TGCGCCAGCAGTGAGGGACAGAACAATCAGCCCCAGCATTTT
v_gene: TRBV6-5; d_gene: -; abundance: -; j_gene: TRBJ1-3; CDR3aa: CASRPTVDSGNTIYF; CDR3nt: TGTGCCAGCAGGCCGACAGTTGACTCTGGAAACACCATATATTTT
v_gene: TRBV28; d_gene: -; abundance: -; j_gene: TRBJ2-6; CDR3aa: CASSSSGISGANVLTF; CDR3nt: TGTGCCAGCAGTTCCTCCGGGATCTCTGGGGCCAACGTCCTGACTTTC
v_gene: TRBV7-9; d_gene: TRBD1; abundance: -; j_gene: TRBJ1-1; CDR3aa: CASSPRRDRGLNTEAFF; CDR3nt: TGTGCCAGCAGCCCTCGTCGGGACAGGGGGCTGAACACTGAAGCTTTCTTT
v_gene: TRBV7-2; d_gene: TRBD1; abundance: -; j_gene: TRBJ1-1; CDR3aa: CASSYTGGVEAFF; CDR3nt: TGTGCCAGCAGCTATACAGGGGGGGTTGAAGCTTTCTTT
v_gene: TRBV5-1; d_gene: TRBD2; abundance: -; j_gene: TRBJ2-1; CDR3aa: CASSSVASGNEQFF; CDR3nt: TGCGCCAGCAGCTCGGTCGCTAGCGGCAATGAGCAGTTCTTC
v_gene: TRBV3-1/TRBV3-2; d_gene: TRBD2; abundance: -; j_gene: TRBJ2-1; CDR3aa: CASSLSSGRSPYNEQFF; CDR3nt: TGTGCCAGCAGCCTCTCCAGCGGGAGGTCCCCCTACAATGAGCAGTTCTTC
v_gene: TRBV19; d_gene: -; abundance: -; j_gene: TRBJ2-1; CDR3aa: CASSPGPWRVF; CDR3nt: TGTGCCAGTAGTCCGGGCCCATGGAGGGTCTTC
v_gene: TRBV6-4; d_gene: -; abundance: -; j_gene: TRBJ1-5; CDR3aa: CASSEEDGQPQHF; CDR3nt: TGTGCCAGCAGTGAAGAGGATGGCCAGCCCCAGCATTTT
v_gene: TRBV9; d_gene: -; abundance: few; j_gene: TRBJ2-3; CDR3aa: CASSVGTGTDTQYF; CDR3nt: TGTGCCAGCAGCGTAGGAACAGGAACAGATACGCAGTATTTT
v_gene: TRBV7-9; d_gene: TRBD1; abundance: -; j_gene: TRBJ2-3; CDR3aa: CASSSTGGSTDTQYF; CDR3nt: TGTGCCAGCAGCTCAACAGGGGGTAGCACAGATACGCAGTATTTT
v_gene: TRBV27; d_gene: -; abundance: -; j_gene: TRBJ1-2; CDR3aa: CARTIGDGYTF; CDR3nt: TGTGCCAGGACTATAGGTGATGGCTACACCTTC
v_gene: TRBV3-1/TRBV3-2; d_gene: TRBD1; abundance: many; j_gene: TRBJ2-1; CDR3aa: CASSQEAWDSPSYNEQFF; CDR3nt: TGTGCCAGCAGCCAAGAGGCTTGGGACAGTCCCTCCTACAATGAGCAGTTCTTC
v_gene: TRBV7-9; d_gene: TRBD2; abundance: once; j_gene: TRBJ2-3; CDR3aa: CASSVGLAGTDTQYF; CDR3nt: TGTGCCAGCAGCGTAGGACTAGCGGGAACTGATACGCAGTATTTT
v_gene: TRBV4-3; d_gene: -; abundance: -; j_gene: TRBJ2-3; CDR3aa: CASSLGTGLGPDTQYF; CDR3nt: TGCGCCAGCTCCCTCGGCACGGGACTGGGTCCAGATACGCAGTATTTT
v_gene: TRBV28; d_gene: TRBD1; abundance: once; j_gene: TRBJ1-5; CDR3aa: CASSFRDSYQPQHF; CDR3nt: TGTGCCAGCAGTTTCAGGGACAGCTATCAGCCCCAGCATTTT
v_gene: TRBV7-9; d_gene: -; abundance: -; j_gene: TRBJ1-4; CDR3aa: CASGGGEKLFF; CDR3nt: TGTGCCAGCGGGGGGGGAGAAAAACTGTTTTTT
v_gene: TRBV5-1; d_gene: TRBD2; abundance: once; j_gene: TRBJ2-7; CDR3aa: CASSLGAGGPYEQYF; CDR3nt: TGCGCCAGCAGCTTGGGCGCGGGAGGGCCCTACGAGCAGTACTTC
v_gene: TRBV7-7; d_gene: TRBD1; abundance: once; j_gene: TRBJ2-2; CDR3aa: CASSLGQGTGELFF; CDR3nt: TGTGCTAGCAGCTTAGGACAGGGAACCGGGGAGCTGTTTTTT
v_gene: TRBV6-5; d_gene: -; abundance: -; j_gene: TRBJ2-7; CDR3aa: CASSYSGNSYEQYF; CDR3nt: TGTGCCAGCAGTTACAGTGGCAATTCCTACGAGCAGTACTTC
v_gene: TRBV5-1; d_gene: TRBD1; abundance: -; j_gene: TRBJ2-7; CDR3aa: CASRQGTGRSYEQYF; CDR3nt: TGCGCCAGCAGACAAGGGACAGGCCGGTCCTACGAGCAGTACTTC
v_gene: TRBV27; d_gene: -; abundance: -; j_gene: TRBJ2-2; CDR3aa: CASSLVGFGSTGELFF; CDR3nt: TGTGCCAGCAGTTTAGTGGGGTTTGGGAGCACCGGGGAGCTGTTTTTT
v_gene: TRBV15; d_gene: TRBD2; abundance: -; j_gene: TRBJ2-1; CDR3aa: CATSRGTSGSSNEQFF; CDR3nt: TGTGCCACCAGCAGAGGGACTAGCGGGAGTAGCAATGAGCAGTTCTTC
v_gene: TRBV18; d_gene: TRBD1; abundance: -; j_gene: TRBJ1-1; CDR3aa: CASSPTGNSEAFF; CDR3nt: TGTGCCAGCTCCCCGACAGGGAACTCTGAAGCTTTCTTT
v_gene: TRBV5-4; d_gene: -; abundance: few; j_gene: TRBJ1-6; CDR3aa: CASSLAAGIKSPLHF; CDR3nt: TGTGCCAGCAGCTTGGCCGCAGGGATCAAGTCACCCCTCCACTTT
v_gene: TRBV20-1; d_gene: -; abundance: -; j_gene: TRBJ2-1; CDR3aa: CSASRVYNEQFF; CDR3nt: TGCAGTGCCAGTCGGGTCTACAATGAGCAGTTCTTC
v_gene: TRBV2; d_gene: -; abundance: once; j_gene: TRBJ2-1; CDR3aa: CASGPDNGSELFF; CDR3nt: TGTGCCAGCGGACCCGACAACGGGAGTGAGTTGTTCTTC
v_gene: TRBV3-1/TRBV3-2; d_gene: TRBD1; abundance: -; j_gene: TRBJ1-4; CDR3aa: CASSRRDRDQNEKLFF; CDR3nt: TGTGCCAGCAGCCGCCGGGACAGGGACCAGAATGAAAAACTGTTTTTT
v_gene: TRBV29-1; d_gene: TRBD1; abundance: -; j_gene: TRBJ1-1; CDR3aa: CSVPGTANTEAFF; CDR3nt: TGCAGCGTCCCCGGGACAGCGAACACTGAAGCTTTCTTT
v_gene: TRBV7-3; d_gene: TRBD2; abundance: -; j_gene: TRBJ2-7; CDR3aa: CASSETSGRAYEQYF; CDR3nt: TGTGCCAGCAGCGAAACTAGCGGGAGGGCCTACGAGCAGTACTTC
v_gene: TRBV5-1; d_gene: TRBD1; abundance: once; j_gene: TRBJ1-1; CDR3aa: CASSLGGGPNTEAFF; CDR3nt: TGCGCCAGCAGCTTGGGAGGGGGCCCAAACACTGAAGCTTTCTTT
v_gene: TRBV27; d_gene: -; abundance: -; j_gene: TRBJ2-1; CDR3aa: CASTPGSSYNEQFF; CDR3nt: TGTGCCAGCACCCCCGGGAGTTCTTACAATGAGCAGTTCTTC
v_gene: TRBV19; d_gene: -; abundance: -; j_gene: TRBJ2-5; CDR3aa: CASSMMASQETQYF; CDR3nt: TGTGCCAGTAGTATGATGGCCAGCCAAGAGACCCAGTACTTC
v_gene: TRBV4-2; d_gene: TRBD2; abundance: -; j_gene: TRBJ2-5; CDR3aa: CASSQDSREVPKETQYF; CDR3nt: TGTGCCAGCAGCCAAGACTCGCGGGAGGTCCCCAAAGAGACCCAGTACTTC
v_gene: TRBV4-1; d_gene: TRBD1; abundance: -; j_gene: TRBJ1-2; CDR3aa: CASSQVRTGGPNYGYTF; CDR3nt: TGCGCCAGCAGCCAAGTTAGGACAGGAGGCCCTAACTATGGCTACACCTTC
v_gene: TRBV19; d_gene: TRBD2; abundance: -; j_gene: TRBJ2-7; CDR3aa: CASSKRASGSYEQYF; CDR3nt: TGTGCCAGTAGTAAAAGGGCCAGCGGGAGCTACGAGCAGTACTTC
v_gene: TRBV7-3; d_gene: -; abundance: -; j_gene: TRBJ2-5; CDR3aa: CASISKMRIETQYF; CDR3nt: TGTGCCAGCATCTCTAAAATGAGAATAGAGACCCAGTACTTC
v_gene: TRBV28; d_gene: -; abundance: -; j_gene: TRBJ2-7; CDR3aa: CASSFWGLTLSYEQYF; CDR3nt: TGTGCCAGCAGTTTCTGGGGCTTAACACTATCCTACGAGCAGTACTTC
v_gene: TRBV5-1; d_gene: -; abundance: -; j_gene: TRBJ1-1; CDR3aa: CASSLAWGQATEAFF; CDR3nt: TGCGCCAGCAGCTTGGCCTGGGGCCAAGCGACTGAAGCTTTCTTT
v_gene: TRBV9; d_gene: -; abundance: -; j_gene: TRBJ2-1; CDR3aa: CASSVAGGSPYNEQFF; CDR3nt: TGTGCCAGCAGCGTAGCTGGGGGGTCCCCCTACAATGAGCAGTTCTTC
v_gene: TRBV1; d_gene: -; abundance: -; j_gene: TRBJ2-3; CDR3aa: CTSSQEWDRGRRTSGRASTDTQYF; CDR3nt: TGCACCAGCAGCCAAGAATGGGACAGGGGGCGTAGGACTAGCGGGAGGGCTAGCACAGATACGCAGTATTTT
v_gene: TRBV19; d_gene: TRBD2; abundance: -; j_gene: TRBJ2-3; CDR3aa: CASSQTSGSADTQYF; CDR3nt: TGTGCCAGTAGTCAGACTAGCGGGAGTGCAGATACGCAGTATTTT
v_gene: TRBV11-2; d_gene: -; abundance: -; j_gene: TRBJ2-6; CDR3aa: CASSRGISGANVLTF; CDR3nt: TGTGCCAGCAGCCGTGGCATATCTGGGGCCAACGTCCTGACTTTC
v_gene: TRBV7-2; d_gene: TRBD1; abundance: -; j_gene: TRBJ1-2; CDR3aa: CASDTWTGTYGYTF; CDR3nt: TGTGCCAGCGACACATGGACAGGGACATATGGCTACACCTTC